This T cell receptor (beta chain) was sequenced during a study of CD8+CD57+ T cells in acquired aplastic anemia. Background on the study: DNA from sorted CD4+ and CD8+ cells averaged 3.2 ug. Study results and limitations: Both patients and controls carried the same twenty-nine CD8+ CDR3 sequences.

Patients who underwent sequencing had shown CD8+CD57+ cell expansion by flow cytometry. On this clonotype itself: Antigen unknown.

TCR beta VDJ combinations and CDR3 sequences were profiled from genomic DNA. MiXCR, run by TCRdb on the reads, gives a single entry per CDR3 protein. The repertoire holds about 470,000 distinct CDR3 sequences, with around a third as singletons. The TCR sequence derives from a human donor with aplastic anemia. The sequenced sample consisted of sorted CD4+, CD8+, or CD8+CD57+ T cells (not recorded which) from PBMCs.

The CDR3 loop is CASSETAGGWETQYF. The CDR3 coding sequence is TGTGCCAGCAGTGAAACAGCGGGAGGGTGGGAGACCCAGTACTTC. The chain links TRBV6-1 to TRBJ2-5; 10 bases are a match to TRBD2. Germline CDR1 reads MNHNS; CDR2 reads SASEGT. J gave up 5 bases and V 2 bases, and 5 bases lay outside the gene matches. This CDR3 comprises 15 residues.